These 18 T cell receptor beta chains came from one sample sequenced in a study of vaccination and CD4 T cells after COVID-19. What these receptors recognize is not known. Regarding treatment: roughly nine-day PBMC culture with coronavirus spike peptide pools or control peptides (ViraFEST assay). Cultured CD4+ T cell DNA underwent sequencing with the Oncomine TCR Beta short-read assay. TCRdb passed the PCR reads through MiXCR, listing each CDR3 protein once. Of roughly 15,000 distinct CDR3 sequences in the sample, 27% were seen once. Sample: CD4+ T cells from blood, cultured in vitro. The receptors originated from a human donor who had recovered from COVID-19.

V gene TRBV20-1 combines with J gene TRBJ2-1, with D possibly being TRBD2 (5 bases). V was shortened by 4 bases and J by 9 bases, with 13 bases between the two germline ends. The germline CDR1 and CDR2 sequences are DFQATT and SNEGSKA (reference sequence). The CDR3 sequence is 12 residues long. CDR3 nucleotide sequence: TGCAGTGCTAAGGACTTGAGTAGTGAGCAGTTCTTC. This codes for CSAKDLSSEQFF.

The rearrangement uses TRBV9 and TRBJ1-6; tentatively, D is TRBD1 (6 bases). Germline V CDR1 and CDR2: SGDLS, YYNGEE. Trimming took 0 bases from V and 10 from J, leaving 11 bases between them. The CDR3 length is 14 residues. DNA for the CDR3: TGTGCCAGCAGCGTAGACAGGGAGGGGTCACCCCTCCACTTT. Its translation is CASSVDREGSPLHF. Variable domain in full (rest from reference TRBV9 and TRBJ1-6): DSGVTQTPKHLITATGQRVTLRCSPRSGDLSVYWYQQSLDQGLQFLIQYYNGEERAKGNILERFSAQQFPDLHSELNLSSLELGDSALYFCASSVDREGSPLHFGNGTRLTVT.

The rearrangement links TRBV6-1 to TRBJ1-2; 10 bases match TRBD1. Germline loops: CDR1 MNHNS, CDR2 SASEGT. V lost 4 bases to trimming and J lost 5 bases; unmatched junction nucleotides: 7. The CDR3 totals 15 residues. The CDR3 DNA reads TGTGCCAGCAGTGGGACGACAGGGGGCGCTTATGGCTACACCTTC. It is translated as CASSGTTGGAYGYTF.

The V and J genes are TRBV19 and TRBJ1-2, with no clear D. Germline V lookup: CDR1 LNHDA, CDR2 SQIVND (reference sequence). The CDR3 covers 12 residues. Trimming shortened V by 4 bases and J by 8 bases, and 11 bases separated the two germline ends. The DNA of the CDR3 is TGTGCCAGTAGTAGAAACATCGGCGGCTACACCTTC. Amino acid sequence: CASSRNIGGYTF.

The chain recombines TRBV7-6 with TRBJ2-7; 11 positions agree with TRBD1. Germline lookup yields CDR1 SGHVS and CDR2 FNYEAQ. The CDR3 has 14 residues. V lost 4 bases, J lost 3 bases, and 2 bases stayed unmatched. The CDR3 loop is CASSSGTGGYEQYF. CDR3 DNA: TGTGCCAGCAGCTCCGGGACAGGGGGCTACGAGCAGTACTTC. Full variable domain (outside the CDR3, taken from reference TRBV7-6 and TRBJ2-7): GAGVSQSPRYKVTKRGQDVALRCDPISGHVSLYWYRQALGQGPEFLTYFNYEAQQDKSGLPNDRFSAERPEGSISTLTIQRTEQRDSAMYRCASSSGTGGYEQYFGPGTRLTVT.

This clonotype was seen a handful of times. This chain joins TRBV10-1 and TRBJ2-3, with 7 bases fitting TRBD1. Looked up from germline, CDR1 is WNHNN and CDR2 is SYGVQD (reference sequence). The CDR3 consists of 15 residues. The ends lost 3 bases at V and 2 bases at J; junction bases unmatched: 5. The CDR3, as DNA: TGCGCCAGCAGTGAAACCGGGACAGACACAGATACGCAGTATTTT. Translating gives CASSETGTDTDTQYF.

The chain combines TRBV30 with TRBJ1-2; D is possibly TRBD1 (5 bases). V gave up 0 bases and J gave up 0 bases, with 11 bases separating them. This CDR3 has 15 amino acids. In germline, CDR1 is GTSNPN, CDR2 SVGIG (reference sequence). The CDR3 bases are TGTGCCTGGAGTGTAAGGGGCAGTACTAACTATGGCTACACCTTC. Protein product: CAWSVRGSTNYGYTF.

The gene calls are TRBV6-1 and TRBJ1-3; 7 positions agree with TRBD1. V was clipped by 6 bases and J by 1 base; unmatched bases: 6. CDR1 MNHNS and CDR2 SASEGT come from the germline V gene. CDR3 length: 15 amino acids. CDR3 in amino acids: CASREQGLSGNTIYF. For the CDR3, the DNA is TGTGCCAGCAGGGAACAGGGGTTGTCTGGAAACACCATATATTTT.

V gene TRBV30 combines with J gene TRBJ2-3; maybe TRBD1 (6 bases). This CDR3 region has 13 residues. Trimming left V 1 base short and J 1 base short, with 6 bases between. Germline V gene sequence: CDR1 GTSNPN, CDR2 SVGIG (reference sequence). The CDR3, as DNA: TGTGCCTGGAGTGGACAGGGCACAGATACGCAGTATTTT. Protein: CAWSGQGTDTQYF.

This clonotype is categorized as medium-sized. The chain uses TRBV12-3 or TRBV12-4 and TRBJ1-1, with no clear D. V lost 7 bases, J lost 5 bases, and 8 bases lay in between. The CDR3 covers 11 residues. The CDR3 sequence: CASKRGTEAFF. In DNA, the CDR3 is TGTGCCAGCAAGAGAGGGACTGAAGCTTTCTTT.

CDR3 loop: CASSLGSERVNTEAFF. The DNA for the CDR3 is TGCGCCAGCAGCTTGGGGTCGGAACGGGTGAACACTGAAGCTTTCTTT. The J gene is TRBJ1-1, the V gene TRBV5-1; D not resolved. This CDR3 is 16 amino acids long. V was clipped by 0 bases and J by 0 bases, with 12 bases between them. CDR1 and CDR2 from the germline V gene are SGHRS and YFSETQ.

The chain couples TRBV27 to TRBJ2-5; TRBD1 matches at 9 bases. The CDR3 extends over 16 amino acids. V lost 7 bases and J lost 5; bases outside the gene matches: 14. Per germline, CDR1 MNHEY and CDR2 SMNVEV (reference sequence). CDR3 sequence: CASMARNRGPKETQYF. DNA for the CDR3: TGTGCCAGCATGGCCCGCAACAGGGGGCCAAAGGAGACCCAGTACTTC.

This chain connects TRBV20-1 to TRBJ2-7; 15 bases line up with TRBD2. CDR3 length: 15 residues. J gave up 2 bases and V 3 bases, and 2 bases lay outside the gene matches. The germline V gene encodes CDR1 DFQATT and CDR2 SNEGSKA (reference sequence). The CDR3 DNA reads TGCAGTGCTAGTAGGACTAGCGGGGGGGCCTACGAGCAGTACTTC. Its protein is CSASRTSGGAYEQYF.

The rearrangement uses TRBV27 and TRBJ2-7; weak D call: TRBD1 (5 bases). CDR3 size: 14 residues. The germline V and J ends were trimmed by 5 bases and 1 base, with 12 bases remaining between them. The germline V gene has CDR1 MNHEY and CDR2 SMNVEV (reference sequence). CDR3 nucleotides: TGTGCCAGCAGTCCGACAGTGTTTTCCTACGAGCAGTACTTC. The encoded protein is CASSPTVFSYEQYF.

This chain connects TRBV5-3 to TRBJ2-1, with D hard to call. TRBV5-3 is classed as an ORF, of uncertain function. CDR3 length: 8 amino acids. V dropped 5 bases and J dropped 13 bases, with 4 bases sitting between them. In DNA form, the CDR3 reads TGTGCCAGAAGTTCCCAGTTCTTC. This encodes CARSSQFF.

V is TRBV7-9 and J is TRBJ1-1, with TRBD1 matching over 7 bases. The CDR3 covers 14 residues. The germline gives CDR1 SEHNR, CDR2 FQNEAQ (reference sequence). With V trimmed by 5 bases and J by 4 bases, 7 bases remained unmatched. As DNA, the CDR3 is TGTGCCAGCAGCGAACAGGGGATAAGCACTGAAGCTTTCTTT. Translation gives CASSEQGISTEAFF.

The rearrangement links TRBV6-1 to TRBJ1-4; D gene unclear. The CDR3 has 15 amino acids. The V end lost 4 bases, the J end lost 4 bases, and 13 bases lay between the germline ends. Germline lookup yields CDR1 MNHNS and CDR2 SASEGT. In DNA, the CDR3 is TGTGCCAGCAGTGTTGGAGATAACGGTAATGAAAAACTGTTTTTT. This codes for CASSVGDNGNEKLFF.

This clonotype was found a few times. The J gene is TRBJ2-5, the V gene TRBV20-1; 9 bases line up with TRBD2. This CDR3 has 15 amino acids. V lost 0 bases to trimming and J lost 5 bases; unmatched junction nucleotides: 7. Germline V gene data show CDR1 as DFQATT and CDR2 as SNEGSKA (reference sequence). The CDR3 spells CSARDGASGEETQYF. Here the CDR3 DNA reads TGCAGTGCTAGAGATGGGGCTAGCGGGGAGGAGACCCAGTACTTC.